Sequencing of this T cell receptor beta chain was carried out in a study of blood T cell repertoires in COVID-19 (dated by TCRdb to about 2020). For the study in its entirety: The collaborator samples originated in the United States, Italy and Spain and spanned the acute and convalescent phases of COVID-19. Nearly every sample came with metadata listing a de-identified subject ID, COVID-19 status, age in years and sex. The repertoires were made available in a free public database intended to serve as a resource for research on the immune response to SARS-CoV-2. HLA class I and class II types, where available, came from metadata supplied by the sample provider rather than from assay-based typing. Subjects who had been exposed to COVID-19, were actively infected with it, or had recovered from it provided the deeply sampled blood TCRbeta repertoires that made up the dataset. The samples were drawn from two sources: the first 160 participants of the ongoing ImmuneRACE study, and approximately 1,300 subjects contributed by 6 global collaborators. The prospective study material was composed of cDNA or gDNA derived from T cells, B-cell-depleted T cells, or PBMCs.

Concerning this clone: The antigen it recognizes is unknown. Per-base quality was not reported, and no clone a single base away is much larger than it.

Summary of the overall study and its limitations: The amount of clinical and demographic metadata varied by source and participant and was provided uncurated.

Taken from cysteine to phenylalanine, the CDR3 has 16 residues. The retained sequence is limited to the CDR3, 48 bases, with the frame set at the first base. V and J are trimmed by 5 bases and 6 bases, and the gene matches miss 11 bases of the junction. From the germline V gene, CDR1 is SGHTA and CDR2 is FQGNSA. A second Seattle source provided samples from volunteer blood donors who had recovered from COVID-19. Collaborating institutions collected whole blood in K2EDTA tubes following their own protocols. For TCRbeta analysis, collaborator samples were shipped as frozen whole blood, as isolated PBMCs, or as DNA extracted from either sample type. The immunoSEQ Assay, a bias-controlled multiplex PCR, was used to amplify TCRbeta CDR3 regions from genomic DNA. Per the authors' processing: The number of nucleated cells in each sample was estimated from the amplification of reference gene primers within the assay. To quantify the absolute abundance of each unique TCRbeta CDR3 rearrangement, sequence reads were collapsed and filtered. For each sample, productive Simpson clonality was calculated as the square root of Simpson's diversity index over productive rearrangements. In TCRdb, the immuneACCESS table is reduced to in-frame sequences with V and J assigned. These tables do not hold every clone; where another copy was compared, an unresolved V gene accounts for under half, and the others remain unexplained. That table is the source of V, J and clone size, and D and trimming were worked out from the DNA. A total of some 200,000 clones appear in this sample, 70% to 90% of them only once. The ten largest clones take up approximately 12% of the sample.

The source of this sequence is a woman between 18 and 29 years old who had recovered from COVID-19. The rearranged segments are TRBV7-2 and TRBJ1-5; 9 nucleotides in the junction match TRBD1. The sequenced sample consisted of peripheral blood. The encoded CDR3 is CASSPTGTGFSQPQHF. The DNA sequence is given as TGTGCCAGCAGCCCCACCGGGACAGGGTTCAGTCAGCCCCAGCATTTT.